In this sample, the clone carrying this T cell receptor (beta chain) turned up once. As yet, its antigen is unknown. Germline V gene sequence: CDR1 SNHLY, CDR2 FYNNEI. Trimming took 11 bases from V and 0 from J, leaving 23 bases between them. This CDR3 comprises 17 residues. TCRdb's copy holds only in-frame clones and misses some; the assay was immunoSEQ multiplex PCR. The repertoire holds some 1,600,000 clones, with 95% to 99% as singletons. These data originate in a study of shared clonotypes between healthy human individuals. Study-level points and caveats: The generation probabilities recorded for non-shared clonotypes fell below those of clonotypes shared by all four donors. Between four donors, naive CD4 clonotypes were shared at a level of around 5.1%.

This receptor was obtained from a man younger than 45 in good health. The rearrangement links TRBV2 to TRBJ1-3; no definite D call. The sequenced material came from naive CD4+ T cells sorted from blood. Sample subset: CD45RA+ positively selected. The CDR3 DNA follows: TGTGCCGGGCACGGCCAACGCTTCGCCCTCTCTGGAAACACCATATATTTT. The encoded protein is CAGHGQRFALSGNTIYF.